This TCR beta chain was identified during a study of vaccination effects on CD4 cells after COVID-19. Trimming removed 4 bases at V and 4 bases at J, with 14 bases between. CDR3 length equals 15 residues. In germline, CDR1 is SNHLY, CDR2 FYNNEI. Sequencing used immunoSEQ multiplex PCR; TCRdb keeps in-frame clones, though not all of them. The data contain over 25,000 clones, 60% to 80% of them singletons. In the case of this clone: Its antigen is unidentified.

ViraFEST assay sequencing came after antigen-specific CD4+ T cells were expanded with viral peptide pools. Subsequent to a culture period of nine to ten days, CD4+ T cells were isolated. Two-dose BNT162b2 or mRNA-1273 vaccination was given to participants. Fresh IL-2-containing medium replaced half the medium on days 3 and 7. The TCR originated in a human donor who received a COVID-19 vaccine. The sequencing used CD4+ T cells from PBMCs cultured with HCoV-229E spike peptides, collected after COVID-19 vaccination. The rearrangement joins TRBV2 to TRBJ1-5; possibly TRBD1 for D (5 bases). CDR3 protein: CASSVEGLRNQPQHF. CDR3 sequence (DNA): TGTGCCAGCAGTGTGGAGGGGCTAAGGAATCAGCCCCAGCATTTT.